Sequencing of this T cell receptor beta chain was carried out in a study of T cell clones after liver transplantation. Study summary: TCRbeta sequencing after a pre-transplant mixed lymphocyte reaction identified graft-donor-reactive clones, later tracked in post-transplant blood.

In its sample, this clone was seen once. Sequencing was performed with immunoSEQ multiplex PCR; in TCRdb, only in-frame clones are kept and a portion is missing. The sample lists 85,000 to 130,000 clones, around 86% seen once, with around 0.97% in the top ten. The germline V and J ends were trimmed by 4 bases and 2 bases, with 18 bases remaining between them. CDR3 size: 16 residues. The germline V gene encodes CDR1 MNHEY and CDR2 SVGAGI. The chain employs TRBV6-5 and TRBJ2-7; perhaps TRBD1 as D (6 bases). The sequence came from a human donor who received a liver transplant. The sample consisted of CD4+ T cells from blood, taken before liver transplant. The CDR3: CASSFSSGTLPYEQYF. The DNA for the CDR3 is TGTGCCAGCAGTTTTTCATCCGGGACACTACCCTACGAGCAGTACTTC.